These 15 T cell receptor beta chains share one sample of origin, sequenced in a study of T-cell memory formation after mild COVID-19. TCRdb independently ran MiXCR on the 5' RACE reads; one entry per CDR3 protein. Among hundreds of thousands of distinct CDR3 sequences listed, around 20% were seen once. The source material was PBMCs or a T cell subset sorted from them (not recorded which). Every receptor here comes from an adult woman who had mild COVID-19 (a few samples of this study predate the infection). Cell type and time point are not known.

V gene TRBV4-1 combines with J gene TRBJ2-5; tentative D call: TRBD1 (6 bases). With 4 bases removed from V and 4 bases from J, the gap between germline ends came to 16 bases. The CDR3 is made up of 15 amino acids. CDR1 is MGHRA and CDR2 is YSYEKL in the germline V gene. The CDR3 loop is CASSLSQGVGETQYF. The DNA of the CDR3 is TGCGCCAGCAGCCTCTCACAGGGAGTTGGAGAGACCCAGTACTTC.

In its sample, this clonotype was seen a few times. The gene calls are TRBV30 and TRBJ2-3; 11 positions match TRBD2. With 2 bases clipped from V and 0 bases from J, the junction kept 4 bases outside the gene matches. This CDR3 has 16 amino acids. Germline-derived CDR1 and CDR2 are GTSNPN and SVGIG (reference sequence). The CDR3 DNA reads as TGTGCCTGGAGTCCCCGACTAGCGGGGAGCACAGATACGCAGTATTTT. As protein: CAWSPRLAGSTDTQYF.

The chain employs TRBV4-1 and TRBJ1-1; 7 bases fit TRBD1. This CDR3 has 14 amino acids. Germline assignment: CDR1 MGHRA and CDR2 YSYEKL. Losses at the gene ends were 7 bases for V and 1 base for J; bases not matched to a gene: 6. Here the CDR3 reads CASISGTANTEAFF. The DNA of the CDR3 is TGCGCCAGCATCTCCGGGACAGCGAACACTGAAGCTTTCTTT.

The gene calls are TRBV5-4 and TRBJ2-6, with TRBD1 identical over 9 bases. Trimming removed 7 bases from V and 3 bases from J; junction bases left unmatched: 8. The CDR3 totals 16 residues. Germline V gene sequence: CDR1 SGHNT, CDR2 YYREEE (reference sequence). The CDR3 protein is CASGGQGPRGANVLTF. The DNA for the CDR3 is TGTGCCAGCGGGGGACAGGGCCCTCGTGGGGCCAACGTCCTGACTTTC.

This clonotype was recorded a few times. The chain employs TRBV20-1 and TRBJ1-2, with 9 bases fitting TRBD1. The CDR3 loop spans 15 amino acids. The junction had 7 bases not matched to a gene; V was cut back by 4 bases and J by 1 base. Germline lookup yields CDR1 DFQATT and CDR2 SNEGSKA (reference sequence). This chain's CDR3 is CSANLRTGDNYGYTF. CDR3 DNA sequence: TGCAGTGCTAATTTAAGGACAGGGGATAACTATGGCTACACCTTC.

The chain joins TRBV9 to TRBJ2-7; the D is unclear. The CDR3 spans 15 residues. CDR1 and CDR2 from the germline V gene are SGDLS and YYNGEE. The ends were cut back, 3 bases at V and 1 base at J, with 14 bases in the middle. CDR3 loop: CASSGDEAVSYEQYF. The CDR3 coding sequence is TGTGCCAGCAGCGGCGACGAGGCCGTTTCCTACGAGCAGTACTTC.

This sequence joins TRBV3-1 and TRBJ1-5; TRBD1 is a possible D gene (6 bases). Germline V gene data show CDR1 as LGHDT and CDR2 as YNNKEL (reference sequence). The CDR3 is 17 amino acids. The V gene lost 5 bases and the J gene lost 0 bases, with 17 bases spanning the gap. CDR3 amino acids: CASSFTGQTYSNQPQHF. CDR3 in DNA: TGTGCCAGCAGCTTCACAGGACAGACCTATAGCAATCAGCCCCAGCATTTT.

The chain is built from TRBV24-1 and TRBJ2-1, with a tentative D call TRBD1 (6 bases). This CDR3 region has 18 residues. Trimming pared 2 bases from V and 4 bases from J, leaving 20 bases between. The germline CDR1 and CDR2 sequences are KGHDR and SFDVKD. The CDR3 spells CATSDSSQGFMLYNEQFF. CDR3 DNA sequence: TGTGCCACCAGTGATTCCTCACAGGGTTTCATGCTTTACAATGAGCAGTTCTTC.

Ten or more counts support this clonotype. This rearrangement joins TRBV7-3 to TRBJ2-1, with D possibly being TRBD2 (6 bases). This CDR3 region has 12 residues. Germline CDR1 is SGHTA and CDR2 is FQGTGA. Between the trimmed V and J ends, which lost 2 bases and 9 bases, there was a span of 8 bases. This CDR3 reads CASSLSGGEQFF. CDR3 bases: TGTGCCAGCAGCTTATCCGGGGGTGAGCAGTTCTTC. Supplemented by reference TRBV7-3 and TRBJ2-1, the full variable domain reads GAGVSQTPSNKVTEKGKYVELRCDPISGHTALYWYRQSLGQGPEFLIYFQGTGAADDSGLPNDRFFAVRPEGSVSTLKIQRTERGDSAVYLCASSLSGGEQFFGPGTRLTVL.

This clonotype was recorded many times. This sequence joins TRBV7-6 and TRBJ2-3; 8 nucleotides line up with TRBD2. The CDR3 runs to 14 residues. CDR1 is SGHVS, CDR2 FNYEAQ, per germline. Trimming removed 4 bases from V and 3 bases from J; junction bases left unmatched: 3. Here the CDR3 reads CASSYGGGTDTQYF. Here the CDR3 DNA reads TGTGCCAGCAGCTACGGGGGGGGTACAGATACGCAGTATTTT.

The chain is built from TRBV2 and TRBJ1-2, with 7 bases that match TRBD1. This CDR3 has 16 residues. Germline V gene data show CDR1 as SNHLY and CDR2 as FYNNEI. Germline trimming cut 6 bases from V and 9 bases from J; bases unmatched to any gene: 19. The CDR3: CASRETQGTGLRSYTF. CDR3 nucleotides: TGTGCCAGCAGGGAAACACAGGGGACCGGCCTGAGGAGCTACACCTTC.

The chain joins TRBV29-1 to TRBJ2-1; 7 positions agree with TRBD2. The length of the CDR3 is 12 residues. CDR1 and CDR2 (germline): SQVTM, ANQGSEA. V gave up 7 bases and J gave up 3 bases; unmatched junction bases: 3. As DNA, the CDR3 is TGCAGCGCTCGGGACTACTACAATGAGCAGTTCTTC. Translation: CSARDYYNEQFF.

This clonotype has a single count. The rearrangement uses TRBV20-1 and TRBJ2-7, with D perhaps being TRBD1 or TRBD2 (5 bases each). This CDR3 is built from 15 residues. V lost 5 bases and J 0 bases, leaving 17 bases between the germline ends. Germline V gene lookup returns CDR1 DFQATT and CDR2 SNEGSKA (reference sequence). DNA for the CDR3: TGCAGTGCTCCGCGGAAGTGGGGGAGCTCCTACGAGCAGTACTTC. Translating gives CSAPRKWGSSYEQYF.

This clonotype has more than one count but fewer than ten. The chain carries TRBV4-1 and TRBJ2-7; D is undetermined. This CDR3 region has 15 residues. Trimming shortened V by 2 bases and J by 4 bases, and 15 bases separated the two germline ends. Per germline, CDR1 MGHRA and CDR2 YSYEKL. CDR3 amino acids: CASSQPTGLGYEQYF. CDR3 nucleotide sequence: TGCGCCAGCAGCCAACCAACCGGGCTTGGGTACGAGCAGTACTTC.

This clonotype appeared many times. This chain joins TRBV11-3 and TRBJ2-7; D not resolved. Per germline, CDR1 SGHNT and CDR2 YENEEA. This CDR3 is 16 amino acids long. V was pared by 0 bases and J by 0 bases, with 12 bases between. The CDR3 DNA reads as TGTGCCAGCAGCTTAGATCCGGGTACGAGCTCCTACGAGCAGTACTTC. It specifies CASSLDPGTSSYEQYF.